The T cell receptor beta chain described here comes from a study of T cell therapy after organ transplantation. Time point defined: 4-8 weeks after completion of therapy. Of note for this clone: Antigen: not known.

Generated by immunoSEQ multiplex PCR, the TCRdb table keeps only in-frame clones and is missing some. This sample carries about 18,000 clones, about 81% of them seen once, and the ten largest clones take 7% to 10%. CDR3 size: 15 residues. The germline CDR1 and CDR2 sequences are LNHDA and SQIVND (reference sequence). The V gene end was trimmed by 3 bases and the J gene end by 2 bases; junction bases not matched to a gene: 5. This chain uses TRBV19 with TRBJ2-3; 7 nucleotides line up with TRBD1. The source was CD8+ T cells from blood, collected after autologous CMV-specific T cell therapy. The receptor was derived from a human patient who had received a solid organ transplant and had CMV disease. Some T cells may be graft donor cells. The CDR3 here is CASSILGQLTDTQYF. The DNA for the CDR3 is TGTGCCAGTAGTATCTTGGGACAGCTCACAGATACGCAGTATTTT. Together with reference TRBV19 and TRBJ2-3, the CDR3 gives the full variable domain: DGGITQSPKYLFRKEGQNVTLSCEQNLNHDAMYWYRQDPGQGLRLIYYSQIVNDFQKGDIAEGYSVSREKKESFPLTVTSAQKNPTAFYLCASSILGQLTDTQYFGPGTRLTVL.